Each of the 8 T cell receptor beta chains below was sequenced from the same sample in a study of cytomegalovirus exposure and HLA in healthy donors. With 60 Vbeta and 13 Jbeta primers, the PCR was carried out. Produced via immunoSEQ multiplex PCR; TCRdb's table is partial and in-frame only. The data hold roughly 92,000 clones, with 81% observed a single time. The sample taken for sequencing was PBMCs. The receptors here all came from a woman in her 70s in good health and CMV-seropositive.

The CDR3 here is CASSLGGSQYF. DNA of the CDR3: TGCGCCAGCAGCTTGGGAGGGAGCCAGTACTTC. This chain connects TRBV5-1 to TRBJ2-7, with D maybe TRBD2 (5 bases). Per germline, CDR1 SGHRS and CDR2 YFSETQ. There are 11 residues in the CDR3. The V and J ends lost 0 bases and 10 bases respectively, with 8 bases between them.

The V and J genes are TRBV29-1 and TRBJ1-2; TRBD1 aligns across 7 bases. V gave up 4 bases and J gave up 4 bases; unmatched junction bases: 9. Per germline, CDR1 SQVTM and CDR2 ANQGSEA. The CDR3 spans 14 residues. The CDR3 DNA follows: TGCAGCGTTGTAGGTGACAGGGATAGCTATGGCTACACCTTC. Translated: CSVVGDRDSYGYTF.

Only a few counts were recorded for this clone. The rearrangement joins TRBV5-1 to TRBJ1-1; tentative D call: TRBD1 (6 bases). Germline loops: CDR1 SGHRS, CDR2 YFSETQ. The CDR3 runs to 14 residues. V lost 3 bases to trimming and J lost 0 bases, with 9 bases between them. Here the CDR3 DNA reads TGCGCCAGCAGCTATGGGGGCATGAACACTGAAGCTTTCTTT. Encoded protein: CASSYGGMNTEAFF. The full variable domain, completed using reference TRBV5-1 and TRBJ1-1, is KAGVTQTPRYLIKTRGQQVTLSCSPISGHRSVSWYQQTPGQGLQFLFEYFSETQRNKGNFPGRFSGRQFSNSRSEMNVSTLELGDSALYLCASSYGGMNTEAFFGQGTRLTVV.

This clone was observed once. V gene TRBV30 combines with J gene TRBJ2-2, with 10 bases matching TRBD2. The CDR3 extends over 16 amino acids. Germline V gene data show CDR1 as GTSNPN and CDR2 as SVGIG (reference sequence). J lost 6 bases, V lost 3 bases, and 10 bases had no gene match. CDR3 bases: TGTGCCTGGAGGCCAACTAGCGGGAAGTCCCCCGGGGAGCTGTTTTTT. It translates to CAWRPTSGKSPGELFF. Combining the CDR3 with reference TRBV30 and TRBJ2-2 gives the whole variable domain SQTIHQWPATLVQPVGSPLSLECTVEGTSNPNLYWYRQAAGRGLQLLFYSVGIGQISSEVPQNLSASRPQDRQFILSSKKLLLSDSGFYLCAWRPTSGKSPGELFFGEGSRLTVL.

Remarks on this clone: A junction boundary mismatches the germline segment, possibly from a read error. V gene TRBV11-2 combines with J gene TRBJ2-1, with 7 bases aligning to TRBD2. Germline CDR1 is SGHAT and CDR2 is FQNNGV. CDR3 length equals 13 residues. CDR3 protein: CASSSHLGGSGVF. The CDR3 DNA follows: TGTGCCAGCAGCTCCCACCTGGGCGGGAGCGGAGTCTTC.

As concerns this clone: Relative to the germline gene, one junction end is altered; a read error may explain this. The chain carries TRBV19 and TRBJ1-1; TRBD1 might be the D (6 bases). The CDR3 sequence is 15 residues long. Germline CDR1 is LNHDA and CDR2 is SQIVND (reference sequence). CDR3 nucleotides: TGTGCCAGTAGTCCCCGACCAGGGGAGAACCCTGAAGCTTTCTTT. Protein: CASSPRPGENPEAFF.

This chain uses TRBV5-6 with TRBJ2-5; 8 positions match TRBD2. Germline lookup yields CDR1 SGHDT and CDR2 YYEEEE. The CDR3 is 9 residues long. For the CDR3, the DNA is TGTGGTAGCGGGAAGACCCAGTACTTC. Its protein is CGSGKTQYF.

This clone has just one count. The chain is built from TRBV29-1 and TRBJ1-1; no firm D call. The germline V and J ends were trimmed by 1 base and 5 bases, with 17 bases remaining between them. This CDR3 has 15 amino acids. CDR1 is SQVTM, CDR2 ANQGSEA, per germline. CDR3 sequence: CSVEGIRGLRTEAFF. The CDR3 nucleotides are TGCAGCGTTGAAGGAATCCGAGGGCTAAGGACTGAAGCTTTCTTT. The variable domain in full, completed from reference TRBV29-1 and TRBJ1-1, reads SAVISQKPSRDICQRGTSLTIQCQVDSQVTMMFWYRQQPGQSLTLIATANQGSEATYESGFVIDKFPISRPNLTFSTLTVSNMSPEDSSIYLCSVEGIRGLRTEAFFGQGTRLTVV.